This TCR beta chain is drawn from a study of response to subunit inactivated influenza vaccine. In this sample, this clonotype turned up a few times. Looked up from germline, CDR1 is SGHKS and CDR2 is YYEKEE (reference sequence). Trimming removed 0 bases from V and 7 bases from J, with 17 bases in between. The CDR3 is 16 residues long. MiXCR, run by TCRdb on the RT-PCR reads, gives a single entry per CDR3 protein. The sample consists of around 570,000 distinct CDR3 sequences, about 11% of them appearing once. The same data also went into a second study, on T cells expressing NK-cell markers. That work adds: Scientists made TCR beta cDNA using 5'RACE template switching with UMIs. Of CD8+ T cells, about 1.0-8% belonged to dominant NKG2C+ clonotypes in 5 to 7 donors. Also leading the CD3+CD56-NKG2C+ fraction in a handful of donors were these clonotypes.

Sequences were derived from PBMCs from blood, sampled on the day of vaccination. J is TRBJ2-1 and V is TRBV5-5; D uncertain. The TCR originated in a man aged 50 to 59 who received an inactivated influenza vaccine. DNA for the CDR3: TGTGCCAGCAGCTTGGGGGTCCTCCGGGCTGGGAATGAGCAGTTCTTC. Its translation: CASSLGVLRAGNEQFF.